This T cell receptor (beta chain) was identified during a study of shared clonotypes between healthy human individuals. General study findings and limits: Approximately 5.1% was the fraction of naive CD4 clonotypes found shared across four donors. Blood alone was sampled, and tissue repertoires likely differ.

Of note for this clone: The antigen is undetermined.

The run depth of the assay was deep. The protocol was immunoSEQ multiplex PCR, while the TCRdb copy is restricted to in-frame clones and leaves out a portion. This table has 85,000 to 100,000 clones, 68% appearing once. Per the germline V gene, CDR1 is LGHNA and CDR2 is YNFKEQ. J lost 6 bases, V lost 4 bases, and 17 bases had no gene match. The CDR3 is made up of 18 amino acids. Sequencing was done on a sample of memory CD8+ T cells sorted from blood. Subset specified: CD45RO+ cells pooled with CCR7-negative TemRA cells. The chain uses TRBV4-2 and TRBJ2-7, with 11 bases aligning to TRBD1. The sequence came from a man aged 25 to 40 in good health. CDR3 protein: CASSPHASGTGGIGEQYF. The CDR3 DNA reads TGTGCCAGCAGCCCCCACGCGTCAGGGACAGGGGGAATCGGCGAGCAGTACTTC.